These 9 T cell receptor beta chains came from one sample sequenced in a study of regulatory T cells in long-lasting Graves disease. Building the TCR beta libraries relied on iRepertoire HTBI primers, and CDR3 regions underwent Arm-PCR. A single record per CDR3 protein comes from TCRdb applying MiXCR to the multiplex PCR reads. In the table there are 400,000 to 450,000 distinct CDR3 sequences, about a sixth of which are singletons. Time point in this sample: newly diagnosed GD, antithyroid drugs for less than 3 months. The TCR library was made from RNA extracted from PBMCs. These data were likewise used in another study, on T cells in Graves' hyperthyroidism and ophthalmopathy.

The source was peripheral blood mononuclear cells (PBMCs), collected at new diagnosis, from a patient treated with antithyroid drugs. These receptors were collected from a woman younger than 45 with Graves disease.

This rearrangement joins TRBV12-5 to TRBJ1-1, with D unresolved. The length of the CDR3 is 11 residues. The V gene's germline CDR1 is LGHNT and CDR2 FRNRAP. Trimming took off 7 bases at V and 7 bases at J, with 10 bases between the two ends. The CDR3 DNA reads as TGTGCTAGTGCTACCCCCGTTGAAGCTTTCTTT. Protein product: CASATPVEAFF.

Ten or more counts support this clonotype. The V gene is TRBV28, the J gene TRBJ1-2, with D hard to call. In germline, CDR1 is MDHEN, CDR2 SYDVKM. The CDR3 sequence is 14 residues long. V was pared by 11 bases and J by 3 bases, with 19 bases between. As DNA, the CDR3 is TGTGCCCACCGGACGGGCAGCCCGTACTATGGCTACACCTTC. Encoded protein: CAHRTGSPYYGYTF.

Only a few counts were recorded for this clonotype. The chain uses TRBV4-3 and TRBJ2-1; 9 bases match TRBD2. V lost 1 base to trimming and J lost 2 bases; unmatched junction nucleotides: 9. CDR3 length: 18 amino acids. Germline-derived CDR1 and CDR2 are LGHNA and YSLEER. CDR3 coding DNA: TGCGCCAGCAGCCAAGTGGGGTCGTCTAGCGGGACCTACAATGAGCAGTTCTTC. Residues: CASSQVGSSSGTYNEQFF.

This clonotype was seen only a few times. This chain joins TRBV29-1 and TRBJ2-1; 7 positions agree with TRBD2. V gave up 2 bases and J gave up 4 bases; unmatched junction bases: 5. The CDR3 has 14 residues. Germline CDR1 SQVTM, CDR2 ANQGSEA. CDR3: CSVERIGRYNEQFF. The DNA for the CDR3 is TGCAGCGTTGAACGAATCGGGAGGTACAATGAGCAGTTCTTC.

Ten or more counts support this clonotype. The chain employs TRBV7-9 and TRBJ1-2; 8 bases align to TRBD1. Germline V gene data show CDR1 as SEHNR and CDR2 as FQNEAQ (reference sequence). The CDR3 consists of 15 residues. V shed 0 bases, J shed 2 bases, and the junction held 2 bases outside the gene matches. CDR3 amino acids: CASSLATGANYGYTF. In DNA form, the CDR3 reads TGTGCCAGCAGCTTAGCGACAGGGGCCAACTATGGCTACACCTTC.

Remarks on this clonotype: Only one base separates this from a far larger clonotype, so it likely reflects a read error. The chain combines TRBV11-2 with TRBJ2-3, with 7 positions matching TRBD2. The J call is uncertain, as TRBJ2-1 better fits the DNA end. Germline V gene sequence: CDR1 SGHAT, CDR2 FQNNGV. The CDR3 length is 16 residues. CDR3 protein: CASSIYGTTGKNEQFF. The CDR3, as DNA: TGTGCCAGCAGCATTTATGGGACTACGGGCAAAAATGAGCAGTTCTTC.

This clonotype has ten or more counts. The chain uses TRBV7-9 and TRBJ1-5; D not certain. Germline V gene lookup returns CDR1 SEHNR and CDR2 FQNEAQ (reference sequence). The CDR3 sequence is 15 residues long. The V end lost 3 bases, the J end lost 0 bases, and 9 bases lay between the germline ends. CDR3 DNA sequence: TGTGCCAGCAGCTTGGGCAGCCATAGCAATCAGCCCCAGCATTTT. Translating gives CASSLGSHSNQPQHF.

This chain uses TRBV2 with TRBJ2-5; 13 bases map to TRBD2. The CDR3 sequence is 16 residues long. Trimming at V came to 3 bases and at J to 1 base, leaving 2 bases not matched to a gene. Germline values: CDR1 SNHLY, CDR2 FYNNEI. CDR3 coding DNA: TGTGCCAGCAGTGATGGGACTAGCGGGACCCAAGAGACCCAGTACTTC. It encodes CASSDGTSGTQETQYF. Variable domain in full (rest from reference TRBV2 and TRBJ2-5): EPEVTQTPSHQVTQMGQEVILRCVPISNHLYFYWYRQILGQKVEFLVSFYNNEISEKSEIFDDQFSVERPDGSNFTLKIRSTKLEDSAMYFCASSDGTSGTQETQYFGPGTRLLVL.

Remarks on this clonotype: With a much larger clone just one base away, this may be a read error. This chain connects TRBV20-1 to TRBJ2-3; 12 bases line up with TRBD2. Germline values: CDR1 DFQATT, CDR2 SNEGSKA (reference sequence). Unmatched junction bases numbered 4, after V lost 2 bases and J lost 4 bases. The CDR3 has 15 amino acids. The CDR3, as DNA: TGCAGTGCTAGACAGACTAGCGGGGGAGCAGATACGCAGTATTTT. Residues: CSARQTSGGADTQYF.